Described below is a single T cell receptor beta chain sequence and its context. The data were taken from a study of blood T cell repertoires in COVID-19. Study information: Italy, Spain and the United States were the sources of the convalescent and acute COVID-19 samples. The analysed material was cDNA or gDNA that came from T cells, B-cell-depleted T cells, or PBMCs.

Original processing methods: Quantification of nucleated cells was approximated via reference gene primer amplification. Repertoires were generated with immunoSEQ multiplex PCR, while TCRdb's copy carries only in-frame clones and drops some. The V and J calls and the clone size are those of that table, but D and trimming were determined from the DNA. The sample carries more than 200,000 clones, 70% to 85% recorded once. CDR1 and CDR2 from the germline V gene are MNHEY and SVGAGI. V dropped 2 bases and J dropped 3; count of bases not matched to a gene: 9. The CDR3 consists of 16 residues. Specimen: peripheral blood. The J gene is TRBJ1-1, the V gene TRBV6-5; 7 nucleotides align to TRBD1. This receptor was identified in a woman in her thirties or forties who had recovered from COVID-19. The CDR3 sequence is CASSYQWTGRDTEAFF. The CDR3 region has the DNA TGTGCCAGCAGTTACCAGTGGACAGGTCGAGACACTGAAGCTTTCTTT.